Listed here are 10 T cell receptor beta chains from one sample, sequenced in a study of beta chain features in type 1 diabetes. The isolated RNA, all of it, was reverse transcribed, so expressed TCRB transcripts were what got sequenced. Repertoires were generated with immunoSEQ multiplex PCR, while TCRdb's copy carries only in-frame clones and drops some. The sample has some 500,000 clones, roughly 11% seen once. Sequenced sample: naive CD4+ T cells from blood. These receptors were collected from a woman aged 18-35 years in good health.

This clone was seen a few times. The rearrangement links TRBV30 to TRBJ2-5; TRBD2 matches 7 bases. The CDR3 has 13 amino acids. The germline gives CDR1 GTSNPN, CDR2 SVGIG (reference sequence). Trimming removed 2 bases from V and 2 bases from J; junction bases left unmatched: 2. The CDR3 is CAWSRGLQETQYF. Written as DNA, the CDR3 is TGTGCCTGGAGTCGGGGACTACAAGAGACCCAGTACTTC.

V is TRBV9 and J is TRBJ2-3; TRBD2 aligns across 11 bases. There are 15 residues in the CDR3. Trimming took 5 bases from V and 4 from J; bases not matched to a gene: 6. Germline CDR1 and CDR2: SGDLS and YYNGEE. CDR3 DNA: TGTGCCAGCAGGAGAGGACTAGCGGGTTCAGATACGCAGTATTTT. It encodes CASRRGLAGSDTQYF.

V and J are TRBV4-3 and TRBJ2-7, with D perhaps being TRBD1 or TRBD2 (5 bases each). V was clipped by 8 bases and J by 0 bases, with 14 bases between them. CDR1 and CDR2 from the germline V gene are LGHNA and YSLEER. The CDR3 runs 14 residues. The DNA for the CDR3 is TGCGCCAGCTCAGTCGGGACGGTCTCCTACGAGCAGTACTTC. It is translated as CASSVGTVSYEQYF.

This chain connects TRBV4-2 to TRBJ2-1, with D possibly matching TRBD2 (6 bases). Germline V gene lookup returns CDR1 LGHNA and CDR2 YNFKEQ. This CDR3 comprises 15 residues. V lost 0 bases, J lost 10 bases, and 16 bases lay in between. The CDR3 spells CASSQEGRGAEEQFF. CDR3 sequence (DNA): TGTGCCAGCAGCCAAGAAGGGCGGGGAGCGGAGGAGCAGTTCTTC.

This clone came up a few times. In DNA, the CDR3 is TGTGCCAGCAGCATTGACAGGGGGCAAACCCCTGGCTACACCTTC. As protein: CASSIDRGQTPGYTF. The chain links TRBV7-9 to TRBJ1-2; TRBD1 matches 10 bases. There are 15 residues in the CDR3. J was trimmed by 7 bases and V by 5 bases; bases with no gene match: 10. CDR1 and CDR2 (germline): SEHNR, FQNEAQ (reference sequence).

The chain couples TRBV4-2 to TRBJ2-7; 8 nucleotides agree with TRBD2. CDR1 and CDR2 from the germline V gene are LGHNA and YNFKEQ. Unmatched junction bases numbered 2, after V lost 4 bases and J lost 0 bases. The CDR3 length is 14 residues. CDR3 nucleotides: TGTGCCAGCAGCCCGGGACTAGTCTCCTACGAGCAGTACTTC. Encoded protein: CASSPGLVSYEQYF.

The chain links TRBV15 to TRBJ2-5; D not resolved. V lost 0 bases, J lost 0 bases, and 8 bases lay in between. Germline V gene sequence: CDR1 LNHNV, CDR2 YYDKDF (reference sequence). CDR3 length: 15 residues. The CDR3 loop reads CATSRDVGHQETQYF. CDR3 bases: TGTGCCACCAGCAGAGATGTTGGGCACCAAGAGACCCAGTACTTC. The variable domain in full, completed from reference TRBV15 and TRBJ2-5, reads DAMVIQNPRYQVTQFGKPVTLSCSQTLNHNVMYWYQQKSSQAPKLLFHYYDKDFNNEADTPDNFQSRRPNTSFCFLDIRSPGLGDTAMYLCATSRDVGHQETQYFGPGTRLLVL.

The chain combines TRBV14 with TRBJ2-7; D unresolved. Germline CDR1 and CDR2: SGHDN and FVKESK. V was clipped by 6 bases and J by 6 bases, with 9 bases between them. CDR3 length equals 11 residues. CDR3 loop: CASSEKREQYF. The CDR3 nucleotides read TGTGCCAGCAGTGAGAAGCGCGAGCAGTACTTC. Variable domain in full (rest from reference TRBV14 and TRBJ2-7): EAGVTQFPSHSVIEKGQTVTLRCDPISGHDNLYWYRRVMGKEIKFLLHFVKESKQDESGMPNNRFLAERTGGTYSTLKVQPAELEDSGVYFCASSEKREQYFGPGTRLTVT.

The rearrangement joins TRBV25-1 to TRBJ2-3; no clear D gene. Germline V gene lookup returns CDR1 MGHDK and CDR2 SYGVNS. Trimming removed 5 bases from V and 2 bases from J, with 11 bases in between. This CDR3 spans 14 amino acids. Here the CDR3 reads CASSSPGLTDTQYF. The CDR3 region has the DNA TGTGCCAGCAGTTCTCCGGGCCTCACAGATACGCAGTATTTT.

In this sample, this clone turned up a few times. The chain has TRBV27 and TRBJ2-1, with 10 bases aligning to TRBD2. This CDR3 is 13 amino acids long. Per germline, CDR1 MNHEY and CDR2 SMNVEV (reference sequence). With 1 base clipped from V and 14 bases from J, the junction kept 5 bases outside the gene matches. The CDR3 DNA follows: TGTGCCAGCAGTTTATTACCAGCGGGAGGGGAGTTCTTC. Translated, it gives CASSLLPAGGEFF.